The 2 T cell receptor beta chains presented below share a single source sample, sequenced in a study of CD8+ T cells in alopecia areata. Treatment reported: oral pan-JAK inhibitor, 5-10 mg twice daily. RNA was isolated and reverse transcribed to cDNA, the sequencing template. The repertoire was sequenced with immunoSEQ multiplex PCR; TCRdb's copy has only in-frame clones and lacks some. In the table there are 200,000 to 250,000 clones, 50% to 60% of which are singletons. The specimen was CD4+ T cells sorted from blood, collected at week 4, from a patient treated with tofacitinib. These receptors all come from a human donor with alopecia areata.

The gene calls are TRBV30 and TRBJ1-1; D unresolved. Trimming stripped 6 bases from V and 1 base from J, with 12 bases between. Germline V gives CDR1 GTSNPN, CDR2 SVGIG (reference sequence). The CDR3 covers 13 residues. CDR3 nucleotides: TGTGCCTGCGAGAGGGAATCGAACACTGAAGCTTTCTTT. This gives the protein CACERESNTEAFF. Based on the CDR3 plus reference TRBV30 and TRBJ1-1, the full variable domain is SQTIHQWPATLVQPVGSPLSLECTVEGTSNPNLYWYRQAAGRGLQLLFYSVGIGQISSEVPQNLSASRPQDRQFILSSKKLLLSDSGFYLCACERESNTEAFFGQGTRLTVV.

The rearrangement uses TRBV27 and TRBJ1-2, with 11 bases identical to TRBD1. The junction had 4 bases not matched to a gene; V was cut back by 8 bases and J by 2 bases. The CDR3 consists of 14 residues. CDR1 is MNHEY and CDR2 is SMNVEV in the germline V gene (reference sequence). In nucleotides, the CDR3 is TGTGCCAGCTCCTGGACAGGGGGCAACTATGGCTACACCTTC. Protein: CASSWTGGNYGYTF.